The next 22 T cell receptor beta chains were all read from a single sample in a study of cytomegalovirus exposure and HLA in healthy donors. Both 60 Vbeta primers and 13 Jbeta primers went into the PCR. Sequenced by immunoSEQ multiplex PCR; TCRdb stores in-frame clones only, minus some. The sample holds fewer than 85,000 clones, 60% to 85% seen once. Sequencing used PBMCs. These receptors came from a man aged 18 to 30 in good health and CMV-seropositive.

The CDR3: CASSQAPGVQGALFPGNTIYF. In DNA, the CDR3 is TGCGCCAGCAGCCAAGCTCCCGGAGTACAGGGGGCCCTTTTCCCTGGAAACACCATATATTTT. V gene TRBV4-1 combines with J gene TRBJ1-3, with 9 nucleotides matching TRBD1. The germline gives CDR1 MGHRA, CDR2 YSYEKL. Losses at the gene ends were 1 base for V and 2 bases for J; bases not matched to a gene: 18. The CDR3 sequence is 21 residues long.

The rearrangement joins TRBV6-1 to TRBJ2-1; D is unclear. The V gene's germline CDR1 is MNHNS and CDR2 SASEGT. There are 13 residues in the CDR3. V was cut by 8 bases and J by 7 bases, with 15 bases left in between. Here the CDR3 DNA reads TGTGCCAGCCATCCTAGTTTTAGGAATGAGCAGTTCTTC. The encoded protein is CASHPSFRNEQFF.

This rearrangement joins TRBV7-9 to TRBJ1-2; no definite D call. Trimming took off 5 bases at V and 7 bases at J, with 14 bases between the two ends. The CDR3 length is 13 residues. Looked up from germline, CDR1 is SEHNR and CDR2 is FQNEAQ (reference sequence). The CDR3 reads CASSRSNYSGYTF. In nucleotides, the CDR3 is TGTGCCAGCAGCCGTTCGAATTACTCTGGCTACACCTTC.

V gene TRBV9 combines with J gene TRBJ2-1; possibly TRBD2 for D (6 bases). The CDR3 contains 15 residues. Germline V gene lookup returns CDR1 SGDLS and CDR2 YYNGEE. With 2 bases removed from V and 1 base from J, the gap between germline ends came to 10 bases. CDR3 amino acids: CASSVGGLSYNEQFF. DNA for the CDR3: TGTGCCAGCAGCGTTGGAGGGCTATCCTACAATGAGCAGTTCTTC.

This clone was seen a few times. V and J are TRBV5-1 and TRBJ2-1; D is uncertain. The CDR3 length is 14 residues. Looked up from germline, CDR1 is SGHRS and CDR2 is YFSETQ. V lost 8 bases to trimming and J lost 0 bases, with 12 bases between them. The CDR3 DNA reads as TGCGCCAGTCGTGTTCGTAGCTCCTACAATGAGCAGTTCTTC. Residues: CASRVRSSYNEQFF.

The rearrangement joins TRBV6-1 to TRBJ1-4, with D tentatively TRBD1 (6 bases). Germline lookup yields CDR1 MNHNS and CDR2 SASEGT. V lost 6 bases to trimming and J lost 4 bases, with 12 bases between them. The CDR3 runs to 14 residues. CDR3 sequence: CASRYRAYNEKLFF. The DNA for the CDR3 is TGTGCCAGCAGGTACAGGGCCTATAATGAAAAACTGTTTTTT.

This clone came up a few times. The V gene is TRBV7-9, the J gene TRBJ2-1; 7 nucleotides line up with TRBD1. Germline CDR1 SEHNR, CDR2 FQNEAQ (reference sequence). The length of the CDR3 is 16 residues. The V and J ends lost 5 bases and 0 bases, in that order; junction bases with no gene match: 7. The CDR3 is CASSHNDRVSYNEQFF. The CDR3 DNA is TGTGCCAGCAGCCACAACGACAGGGTCTCCTACAATGAGCAGTTCTTC.

V is TRBV9 and J is TRBJ1-2, with no clear D. Trimming took off 0 bases at V and 3 bases at J, with 9 bases between the two ends. Germline lookup yields CDR1 SGDLS and CDR2 YYNGEE. The CDR3 length is 14 residues. CDR3 sequence (DNA): TGTGCCAGCAGCGTAGATTTGTCCGACTATGGCTACACCTTC. Translated, it gives CASSVDLSDYGYTF.

CDR3 sequence: CASSLLAGGEQYF. For the CDR3, the DNA is TGTGCCAGCAGCTTGCTAGCGGGAGGCGAGCAGTACTTC. The V call is TRBV7-8, the J call TRBJ2-7; 11 bases align to TRBD2. CDR1 SGHVS and CDR2 FQNEAQ come from the germline V gene. The CDR3 covers 13 residues. After removal of 3 bases from V and 6 bases from J, the junction contained 1 base not matched to a gene.

The chain has TRBV2 and TRBJ2-7; 8 nucleotides align to TRBD2. V shed 4 bases, J shed 7 bases, and the junction held 12 bases outside the gene matches. Looked up from germline, CDR1 is SNHLY and CDR2 is FYNNEI. The length of the CDR3 is 15 residues. CDR3: CASSVLGRAGVEQYF. Written as DNA, the CDR3 is TGTGCCAGCAGTGTCCTCGGGAGAGCGGGAGTGGAGCAGTACTTC.

CDR3 sequence: CASRKSNRETYGYTF. The CDR3 DNA reads TGTGCCAGCAGAAAAAGCAACAGGGAAACCTATGGCTACACCTTC. The J gene is TRBJ1-2, the V gene TRBV6-5, with TRBD1 as a possible D gene (6 bases). The CDR3 spans 15 residues. The V end lost 6 bases, the J end lost 4 bases, and 18 bases lay between the germline ends. Looked up from germline, CDR1 is MNHEY and CDR2 is SVGAGI.

V gene TRBV2 combines with J gene TRBJ2-1; TRBD2 matches at 7 bases. Germline loops: CDR1 SNHLY, CDR2 FYNNEI. After removal of 6 bases from V and 1 base from J, the junction contained 12 bases not matched to a gene. The CDR3 has 17 amino acids. CDR3 amino acids: CASRSYPSGASYNEQFF. The CDR3 region has the DNA TGTGCCAGCAGGAGTTACCCTAGCGGTGCTTCCTACAATGAGCAGTTCTTC.

Here the CDR3 reads CASSESGRGSYNEQFF. CDR3 bases: TGCGCCAGCAGCGAAAGCGGGAGGGGGTCCTACAATGAGCAGTTCTTC. The rearrangement uses TRBV5-1 and TRBJ2-1, with TRBD2 matching over 10 bases. CDR1 is SGHRS and CDR2 is YFSETQ in the germline V gene. V gave up 4 bases and J gave up 1 base; unmatched junction bases: 5. The CDR3 length is 16 residues.

The V gene is TRBV28, the J gene TRBJ1-1; D is unresolved. The CDR3 length is 12 residues. Germline V gene data show CDR1 as MDHEN and CDR2 as SYDVKM. V lost 6 bases to trimming and J lost 0 bases, with 5 bases between them. CDR3 residues: CASSYLNTEAFF. Written as DNA, the CDR3 is TGTGCCAGCAGCTACTTGAACACTGAAGCTTTCTTT. The full variable domain, completed using reference TRBV28 and TRBJ1-1, is DVKVTQSSRYLVKRTGEKVFLECVQDMDHENMFWYRQDPGLGLRLIYFSYDVKMKEKGDIPEGYSVSREKKERFSLILESASTNQTSMYLCASSYLNTEAFFGQGTRLTVV.

The chain carries TRBV5-6 and TRBJ2-7; D is unresolved. Between the trimmed V and J ends, which lost 4 bases and 3 bases, there was a span of 14 bases. Per the germline V gene, CDR1 is SGHDT and CDR2 is YYEEEE. This CDR3 region has 14 residues. CDR3 sequence: CASSTVPSHYEQYF. The CDR3, as DNA: TGTGCCAGCAGCACTGTACCCTCCCACTACGAGCAGTACTTC.

V is TRBV10-3 and J is TRBJ1-1, with D perhaps TRBD1 (5 bases). V was trimmed by 0 bases and J by 6 bases, leaving 17 bases between them. The CDR3 extends over 16 amino acids. The germline V gene encodes CDR1 ENHRY and CDR2 SYGVKD. CDR3 amino acids: CAISESGLPQGSEAFF. In nucleotides, the CDR3 is TGTGCCATCAGTGAGTCCGGCCTCCCTCAGGGTTCTGAAGCTTTCTTT.

V and J are TRBV6-1 and TRBJ2-1; 12 nucleotides align to TRBD2. The germline CDR1 and CDR2 sequences are MNHNS and SASEGT. V gave up 6 bases and J gave up 9 bases; unmatched junction bases: 9. The CDR3 spans 15 residues. As DNA, the CDR3 is TGTGCCAGCAGAAGCCTAGCGGGAGGGCCGGGTGAGCAGTTCTTC. Its translation is CASRSLAGGPGEQFF.

This clone was counted only a few times. J is TRBJ1-2 and V is TRBV5-4, with TRBD1 matching over 7 bases. Germline-derived CDR1 and CDR2 are SGHNT and YYREEE (reference sequence). The CDR3 spans 14 residues. V shed 4 bases and J 3 bases; nucleotides not matched to a gene: 6. DNA of the CDR3: TGTGCCAGCAGCCGACAGGGCAGGGACTATGGCTACACCTTC. This sequence encodes CASSRQGRDYGYTF.

The rearrangement joins TRBV5-1 to TRBJ2-1, with TRBD2 matching 16 bases. CDR1 is SGHRS, CDR2 YFSETQ, per germline. Trimming took 3 bases from V and 2 from J; bases not matched to a gene: 5. This CDR3 comprises 18 residues. This CDR3 reads CASSSGLAGGPTYNEQFF. Written as DNA, the CDR3 is TGCGCCAGCAGCTCGGGACTAGCGGGAGGGCCAACCTACAATGAGCAGTTCTTC.

This clone showed up just a few times. J is TRBJ2-3 and V is TRBV4-1; 10 bases are shared with TRBD2. V was pared by 3 bases and J by 1 base, with 4 bases of the junction left unmatched. Looked up from germline, CDR1 is MGHRA and CDR2 is YSYEKL. The length of the CDR3 is 16 residues. CDR3 DNA sequence: TGCGCCAGCAGCCAGGAGGGGACTAGCGGCACAGATACGCAGTATTTT. It specifies CASSQEGTSGTDTQYF.

By sample share, this clone is medium-sized (0.01 to 0.1%). The chain links TRBV7-9 to TRBJ2-3; the D is unclear. Trimming stripped 0 bases from V and 2 bases from J, with 6 bases between. The germline V gene has CDR1 SEHNR and CDR2 FQNEAQ (reference sequence). This CDR3 contains 14 residues. The CDR3 sequence is CASSLAGVTDTQYF. The CDR3 region has the DNA TGTGCCAGCAGCTTAGCTGGAGTCACAGATACGCAGTATTTT.

This clone has only one observation. The rearrangement joins TRBV5-8 to TRBJ2-7; 7 bases map to TRBD1. The J segment lost 6 bases and the V segment lost 3 bases, leaving 9 bases of the junction unmatched. This CDR3 is built from 14 residues. Germline assignment: CDR1 SGHTS and CDR2 YDEGEE. CDR3 amino acids: CASSSGQPLGEQYF. The CDR3 DNA is TGTGCCAGCAGCTCGGGACAGCCTCTAGGCGAGCAGTACTTC.